The rows below give T cell receptor beta chains drawn from one sample of a study of beta chain features in type 1 diabetes. Profiled with immunoSEQ multiplex PCR; TCRdb holds only in-frame clones, not every one. Among 450,000 to 600,000 clones listed, roughly 30% were seen once. Sequences were obtained from naive CD4+ T cells from blood. The source of these receptors is a man aged 18 to 29 in good health. Each CDR3 is given with its conserved first and last residue. The D gene is left open where the match is weak. Size tells how often a clone was seen (once, few, many) or the class of an expanded clone, and some rows leave it out.

V	D	J	size	DNA	CDR3
TRBV4-1	NA	TRBJ1-4	NA	TGCGCCAGCAGCCAATCCGGACCTAATGAAAAACTGTTTTTT	CASSQSGPNEKLFF
TRBV11-3	NA	TRBJ2-2	NA	TGTGCCAGCAGCTACCGTTACCAGGGTAGCACCGGGGAGCTGTTTTTT	CASSYRYQGSTGELFF
TRBV4-3	NA	TRBJ2-5	NA	TGCGCCAGCAGCCAAGGATACGAAGAGACCCAGTACTTC	CASSQGYEETQYF
TRBV10-2	NA	TRBJ2-4	few	TGCGCCAGCAGTGAGATACTTGGGGGTCAGTACTTC	CASSEILGGQYF
TRBV15	NA	TRBJ2-5	few	TGTGCCACCAGCAGAAAAGGACAGTCGCCACGGTACTTC	CATSRKGQSPRYF
TRBV9	TRBD1	TRBJ2-2	few	TGTGCCAGCAGGCTGACAGGGTACACCGGGGAGCTGTTTTTT	CASRLTGYTGELFF
TRBV2	TRBD2	TRBJ2-1	NA	TGTGCCAATAGCGGGGACTACAATGAGCAGTTCTTC	CANSGDYNEQFF
TRBV9	NA	TRBJ2-3	NA	TGTGCCAGCAGCGTAGGACCCATCTCCACAGATACGCAGTATTTT	CASSVGPISTDTQYF
TRBV10-3	TRBD1	TRBJ2-3	NA	TGTGCCATCATTTCGGACAGGGATCACACAGATACGCAGTATTTT	CAIISDRDHTDTQYF
TRBV30	TRBD1	TRBJ1-2	few	TGTGCCTGGAGTGTAAGGACAGGGGCGGCCTATGGCTACACCTTC	CAWSVRTGAAYGYTF
TRBV4-3	NA	TRBJ1-1	NA	TGCGCCAGCAGCCAAGCTGGCAACACTGAAGCTTTCTTT	CASSQAGNTEAFF
TRBV6-6	NA	TRBJ2-7	NA	TGTGCCAGCAGCAGGGACGGCCATTCCTCCTACGAGCAGTACTTC	CASSRDGHSSYEQYF
TRBV15	TRBD2	TRBJ2-5	NA	TGTGCCACCAGCAGGCCCCTCGGGACTAGCGGAAAGGAGACCCAGTACTTC	CATSRPLGTSGKETQYF
TRBV6-6	NA	TRBJ2-7	few	TGTGCCAGCAGTTACTCCCTAGATAGGAACGAGCAGTACTTC	CASSYSLDRNEQYF
TRBV10-3	NA	TRBJ2-3	NA	TGTGCCATCAGTGAAGGGTGGAGCACAGATACGCAGTATTTT	CAISEGWSTDTQYF
TRBV7-9	NA	TRBJ2-7	NA	TGTGCCAGCAGCCGGGACACCTCGGGGGAGCAGTACTTC	CASSRDTSGEQYF
TRBV7-9	TRBD2	TRBJ2-1	NA	TGTGCCAGCAGCCCTTACCGGGAGGATAATGAGCAGTTCTTC	CASSPYREDNEQFF
TRBV6-6	TRBD2	TRBJ2-7	NA	TGTGCCAGCAAACTAGCGGGAGGTAGTGAGCAGTACTTC	CASKLAGGSEQYF
TRBV27	NA	TRBJ2-6	NA	TGTGCCAGCAGTCCCTCAACCCGGAGAGGGGCCAACGTCCTGACTTTC	CASSPSTRRGANVLTF
TRBV5-6	NA	TRBJ2-5	NA	TGTGCCAGCAGCTTGGCCGGTACAGGACAAGAGACCCAGTACTTC	CASSLAGTGQETQYF
TRBV30	NA	TRBJ1-1	few	TGTGCCTGGAGTGTAACTCAGAAGAACACTGAAGCTTTCTTT	CAWSVTQKNTEAFF
TRBV11-2	NA	TRBJ1-5	few	TGTGCCAGCAGCTTAGGATCCGGCAATCAGCCCCAGCATTTT	CASSLGSGNQPQHF
TRBV14	TRBD1	TRBJ1-2	NA	TGTGCCAGCAGCGCAGGGGGCTTTGGCTACACCTTC	CASSAGGFGYTF
TRBV28	TRBD2	TRBJ2-7	few	TGTGCCAGCAGTCAACCGGGACTAGCGGTGTGGGAGCAGTACTTC	CASSQPGLAVWEQYF
TRBV30	NA	TRBJ2-1	NA	TGTGCCTGGAGCCTTCCCTGGACGGGCCAGTTCTTC	CAWSLPWTGQFF
TRBV18	NA	TRBJ2-7	NA	TGTGCCAGCTCACCCGGGCCCCAGGGCGAGCAGTACTTC	CASSPGPQGEQYF
TRBV5-1	NA	TRBJ2-5	few	TGCGCCAGCAGCTTTTTTAGGGGTGAGACCCAGTACTTC	CASSFFRGETQYF
TRBV19	NA	TRBJ2-7	NA	TGTGCCAGTAGTCCCCGAAGGTACGAGCAGTACTTC	CASSPRRYEQYF
TRBV7-2	TRBD1	TRBJ2-7	NA	TGTGCCAGCAGCCCTCAGGGACAGTTCGACGAGCAGTACTTC	CASSPQGQFDEQYF
TRBV14	TRBD2	TRBJ2-3	NA	TGTGCCAGCAGCCAAGTAGGCGCGGGAGGCACAGATACGCAGTATTTT	CASSQVGAGGTDTQYF
TRBV9	NA	TRBJ1-5	NA	TGTGCCAGCAGCGTAAGTCCAGGGGAGGATCAGCCCCAGCATTTT	CASSVSPGEDQPQHF
TRBV29-1	TRBD2	TRBJ2-3	few	TGCAGCGTGGGGATTGGGAGGGAGCCTACAGATACGCAGTATTTT	CSVGIGREPTDTQYF
TRBV29-1	NA	TRBJ1-1	NA	TGCAGCGCCGTAGGCGGAGTGAACACTGAAGCTTTCTTT	CSAVGGVNTEAFF
TRBV18	TRBD1	TRBJ1-2	NA	TGTGCCAGCACAGACAGGGGCTTAGACTATGGCTACACCTTC	CASTDRGLDYGYTF
TRBV7-9	NA	TRBJ2-1	few	TGTGCCAGCAGCTCAGCCTACAGAACCTACAATGAGCAGTTCTTC	CASSSAYRTYNEQFF